This note documents a single T cell receptor (beta chain) sequence. One entry per CDR3 protein results from TCRdb running MiXCR on the reads. The table has approximately 630,000 distinct CDR3 sequences, roughly a quarter seen once; the top ten hold roughly 8%. The sample is drawn from a study of T cell repertoires in cytomegalovirus infection. Background on the study: Through public TCR beta signatures, both CMV infection and matching HLA type were indicated.

The ends were cut back, 3 bases at V and 1 base at J, with 7 bases in the middle. The CDR3 consists of 12 residues. Germline values: CDR1 DFQATT, CDR2 SNEGSKA (reference sequence). The V and J genes are TRBV20-1 and TRBJ2-7; D call uncertain. This sequence was found in a human donor in good health (CMV status not recorded). Some clones in this sample may be carry-over from other donors' samples. The material sequenced was CD8+ T cells from PBMCs. The CDR3 DNA follows: TGCAGTGCTAGGGGGATTTCCTACGAGCAGTACGTC. Its translation: CSARGISYEQYV.